This paragraph covers one T cell receptor (beta chain) sequence. Antigen: not known. Primers included in the PCR were 60 Vbeta and 13 Jbeta primers. The method was immunoSEQ multiplex PCR; TCRdb's version includes in-frame clones alone and lacks a portion of them. The table shows approximately 150,000 clones, with around 77% occurring only once. The entry originates in a study of cytomegalovirus exposure and HLA in healthy donors. Across the whole study: Among the 400 or so donors who were genotyped, 70% to 90% fell in the genetic ancestry cluster that is associated with self-reported Caucasian donors.

The donors (healthy individuals) were bone marrow donors. There are 13 residues in the CDR3. Looked up from germline, CDR1 is SGHTA and CDR2 is FQGTGA. V was pared by 2 bases and J by 4 bases, with 5 bases between. Study-wide points: Later work associated approximately 17,000 TCR beta sequences with HLA alleles at 0.05 false discovery rate.

This rearrangement joins TRBV7-3 to TRBJ2-2; TRBD1 might be the D (5 bases). Input material: PBMCs. This TCR derives from a man between 60 and 70 years old in good health and CMV-seronegative. As DNA, the CDR3 is TGTGCCAGCAGCTTACAGGGCACCGGGGAGCTGTTTTTT. It is translated as CASSLQGTGELFF.